The clone carrying this T cell receptor beta chain was detected once. Profiled with immunoSEQ multiplex PCR; TCRdb holds only in-frame clones, not every one. Among approximately 90,000 clones listed, about 83% were seen once. Germline-derived CDR1 and CDR2 are SGHNT and YYREEE (reference sequence). The CDR3 sequence is 16 residues long. Between the trimmed V and J ends, which lost 3 bases and 7 bases, there was a span of 17 bases. The sample originates from a study of control samples from healthy donors and cancer patients. Material for sequencing was blood. The clonotype comes from a middle-aged woman in good health. The rearrangement joins TRBV5-4 to TRBJ1-6; TRBD1 is a possible D gene (6 bases). DNA of the CDR3: TGTGCCAGCAGCTATACAGCACAGGGTTGGAATTCACCCCTCCACTTT. Its translation is CASSYTAQGWNSPLHF.